The rows below give T cell receptor beta chains drawn from one sample of a study of cytomegalovirus exposure and HLA in healthy donors. The data were produced by immunoSEQ multiplex PCR, yet TCRdb's version contains in-frame clones alone and is incomplete. Of about 120,000 clones detected, 70% to 85% appear once; the ten largest clones hold approximately 6.3%. The sequencing input was PBMCs. The receptors derive from a man younger than 35 in good health and CMV-seropositive. Both conserved end residues are part of each CDR3. Expanded clones get a size class; other rows say once, few or many, or leave the size out.

CDR3aa,v_gene,abundance
CASSGGAEALF,TRBV27,-
CASSYVYYEQFF,TRBV11-1,few
CASRTIDRVGQPQHF,TRBV28,-
CAISGGNQPQHF,TRBV10-3,-
CASIPTLRRQNTEAFF,TRBV6-7,-
CASSLGQVNQPQHF,TRBV27,once
CASSQGLRDRGSNQPQHF,TRBV4-2,-
CAWSVFGNTEAFF,TRBV30,-
CASSVAPAGYGYTF,TRBV9,-
CASSQLLGEFSGNTIYF,TRBV7-6,-
CASRTDNTEAFF,TRBV2,-
CASSSRQGRSTDTQYF,TRBV19,-
CASSPLGDTQYF,TRBV9,-